The 8 T cell receptor beta chains given below trace back to one sample, sequenced in a study of cytomegalovirus exposure and HLA in healthy donors. 60 Vbeta and 13 Jbeta primers were used in PCR. The table came from immunoSEQ multiplex PCR; TCRdb's copy has only in-frame clones and leaves some out. In the table there are around 160,000 clones, more than 65% of which are singletons. Material for sequencing was PBMCs. The receptors come from a man between 18 and 35 years old in good health and CMV-seropositive.

The genes are TRBV4-1 and TRBJ2-1; D is unclear. From germline, CDR1 is MGHRA and CDR2 YSYEKL. The CDR3 extends over 17 amino acids. The V end was cut by 2 bases, the J end by 0 bases, with 14 bases between. The CDR3 nucleotides are TGCGCCAGCAGCCAAAGTCCTCTCTTCAGCTCCTACAATGAGCAGTTCTTC. Translation: CASSQSPLFSSYNEQFF.

The V call is TRBV6-5, the J call TRBJ2-3; 8 bases match TRBD2. V was clipped by 4 bases and J by 5 bases; unmatched bases: 8. Germline assignment: CDR1 MNHEY and CDR2 SVGAGI. The CDR3 consists of 15 residues. As DNA, the CDR3 is TGTGCCAGCAGTTGGAGGGAGCGGGGGCGAGATACGCAGTATTTT. It yields the protein CASSWRERGRDTQYF.

V gene TRBV7-6 combines with J gene TRBJ1-2; D is perhaps TRBD1 (6 bases). V was pared by 5 bases and J by 6 bases, with 19 bases between. CDR1 and CDR2 from the germline V gene are SGHVS and FNYEAQ. The CDR3 extends over 15 amino acids. The CDR3 protein is CASSALAARGHGYTF. The CDR3 nucleotides read TGTGCCAGCAGCGCATTGGCGGCCAGGGGACATGGCTACACCTTC.

DNA of the CDR3: TGCGCCAGCAGCCAAGGCGGGGGGAGAGACAATCAGCCCCAGCATTTT. Translation gives CASSQGGGRDNQPQHF. J is TRBJ1-5 and V is TRBV4-1; D possibly corresponds to TRBD1 (5 bases). CDR1 and CDR2 from the germline V gene are MGHRA and YSYEKL. The V gene lost 1 base and the J gene lost 3 bases, with 13 bases spanning the gap. The CDR3 is 16 amino acids.

The chain joins TRBV7-6 to TRBJ1-1, with D unclear. V shed 4 bases and J shed 5 bases, with 8 bases lying between them. The CDR3 is 12 residues long. In germline, CDR1 is SGHVS, CDR2 FNYEAQ. The CDR3 sequence: CASSSSRTEAFF. The CDR3 DNA follows: TGTGCCAGCAGCTCCTCTAGGACTGAAGCTTTCTTT.

This clone was observed a few times. The chain recombines TRBV5-1 with TRBJ1-2; TRBD1 agrees at 7 bases. The V gene end was trimmed by 0 bases and the J gene end by 4 bases; junction bases not matched to a gene: 9. The germline gives CDR1 SGHRS, CDR2 YFSETQ. The length of the CDR3 is 16 residues. The CDR3 coding sequence is TGCGCCAGCAGCTTGGGGACAGGCAGGGACATCTATGGCTACACCTTC. Translating it yields CASSLGTGRDIYGYTF. The full variable domain, completed using reference TRBV5-1 and TRBJ1-2, is KAGVTQTPRYLIKTRGQQVTLSCSPISGHRSVSWYQQTPGQGLQFLFEYFSETQRNKGNFPGRFSGRQFSNSRSEMNVSTLELGDSALYLCASSLGTGRDIYGYTFGSGTRLTVV.

The chain couples TRBV28 to TRBJ2-7; D possibly corresponds to TRBD2 (6 bases). Germline V gene sequence: CDR1 MDHEN, CDR2 SYDVKM. V was pared by 6 bases and J by 0 bases, with 15 bases between. The CDR3 length is 15 residues. The CDR3 DNA follows: TGTGCCAGCAGCGAATCGGGCGGGGTCTCCTACGAGCAGTACGTC. It is translated as CASSESGGVSYEQYV.

This clone is a singleton in its sample. The chain carries TRBV10-2 and TRBJ2-3; the match to TRBD2 covers 7 bases. The CDR3 extends over 14 amino acids. Germline trimming cut 3 bases from V and 2 bases from J; bases unmatched to any gene: 2. Germline V lookup: CDR1 WSHSY, CDR2 SAAADI. The CDR3 DNA reads TGCGCCAGCAGTGATGGGGGGGACACAGATACGCAGTATTTT. Translating it yields CASSDGGDTDTQYF.